The TCR beta chain described here comes from a study of OX40 agonist ivuxolimab in advanced cancers. Study-wide context: Ivuxolimab was an agonistic, fully human IgG2 monoclonal antibody directed against OX40 (CD134), a costimulatory receptor. The monotherapy dose-escalation portion (N of about 49 patients) of the phase I ivuxolimab trial is reported in the paper. Intravenous ivuxolimab was administered to patients every 2 weeks at six dose levels: 0.01, 0.1, 0.3, 1.5, 3 and 10 mg/kg. Partial responses occurred in three dose-escalation patients: two with cutaneous melanoma and one with hepatocellular carcinoma. The purpose of peripheral TCRbeta sequencing was to test whether ivuxolimab changed TCR sequence diversity and led to clonal T-cell expansion. In the dose-escalation cohort, approximately 80% of patients were male, and the mean age was 60 years with a range of roughly 20 to 85. Patients were allowed to have had prior anti-PD-1, anti-PD-L1 or anti-CTLA-4 therapy, and around two fifths of the dose-escalation patients had been treated with checkpoint inhibitors. Of the approximately 50 dose-escalation patients, hepatocellular carcinoma was present in around 20, melanoma in approximately 15, renal cell carcinoma in 9 and head and neck cancer in 9. General conclusions and limits of the study: In the 0.1-3.0 mg/kg groups, partial responders were among the patients with the lowest normalized peripheral clonal expansion, particularly in CD8+ T cells. Low levels of normalized T-cell clonal expansion were also seen in some patients who did not respond. The antigen specificity of the peripheral T cells that underwent clonal expansion was not determined. After ivuxolimab, CD8+ T cells had more expanded clones than CD4+ T cells on average. At doses of 0.1 to 3.0 mg/kg, clonal expansion of both CD4+ and CD8+ T cells in blood was seen between baseline and week 6.

This clone was counted a single time. Its cognate antigen has yet to be identified. Per-base quality was not reported, and no clone a single base away is much larger than it. The trial excluded patients who had a history of autoimmune disease or who were on systemic immunosuppression. In every dose cohort, peripheral blood was drawn for TCR sequencing at baseline, cycle 4 day 1, and cycle 7 day 1. The samples were drawn from a first-in-human, open-label, multicenter phase I dose-escalation trial of ivuxolimab. Adults with locally advanced or metastatic melanoma, renal cell, hepatocellular, or head and neck squamous cell carcinoma were enrolled in the trial. Before TCR sequencing, CD4+ and CD8+ T cells were separately sorted from peripheral blood. CDR1 and CDR2, looked up from the germline V gene, are SGHVS and FQNEAQ. The CDR3 covers 15 residues, taking in both the cysteine and the phenylalanine. The read is trimmed to its CDR3 DNA, 45 bases read in frame from base 1. Trimming leaves V shorter by 5 bases and J shorter by 5 bases, with the junction holding 9 bases beyond the gene matches.

To sequence the TCRbeta CDR3 region, genomic DNA was isolated from the sorted cells. The immunoSEQ Assay was used to sequence the TCRbeta CDR3 regions. Imported from immuneACCESS, the table was reduced by TCRdb to in-frame sequences with V and J called. These copies leave out some clones; in studies compared against another copy, an unresolved V gene accounts for under half, and the cause of the remainder is not known. The sample table shows fewer than 90,000 clones, and about 88% are seen once. Clones ranked in the top ten supply around 0.29% of the sample. This sequence uses TRBV7-8 and TRBJ2-7, with TRBD2 matching 10 junction bases. The TCR was taken from an adult with an advanced solid tumor such as melanoma, head and neck, liver or kidney cancer. The sequencing here drew on CD4+ or CD8+ T cells sorted from blood, taken in a trial of the OX40 agonist ivuxolimab. The nucleotide sequence reads as follows: TGTGCCAGCAGCCTCAGCGGGGGGGCGGGCCACGAGCAGTACTTC. The translation is CASSLSGGAGHEQYF.